Below are 27 T cell receptor beta chains sequenced from a single sample in a study of blood T cell repertoires in COVID-19 (TCRdb year 2020). Libraries were made using the immunoSEQ multiplex PCR assay. TCRdb's version of the immuneACCESS table is confined to in-frame rearrangements and falls short of the full clone set. An unresolved V gene accounts for under half of the shortfall where checked; the remainder is of unknown origin. The table for this sample lists about 87,000 clones; about 85% of them were counted only once. The ten largest clones take up roughly 2.2% of the sample. Sequenced input: peripheral blood. The source is a woman aged 70-85 years with acute or convalescent COVID-19.

In this sample, this clone turned up a few times. The chain combines TRBV19 with TRBJ1-5; a possible D gene is TRBD1 (5 bases). With 1 base removed from V and 3 bases from J, the gap between germline ends came to 10 bases. This CDR3 has 15 amino acids. Germline-derived CDR1 and CDR2 are LNHDA and SQIVND (reference sequence). CDR3 sequence (DNA): TGTGCCAGTAGTATAGGGGCAGGGATCAATCAGCCCCAGCATTTT. Residues: CASSIGAGINQPQHF.

The rearrangement joins TRBV12-3 or TRBV12-4 to TRBJ1-2, with 9 bases aligning to TRBD1. CDR3 length: 12 amino acids. The trim removed 4 bases at V and 8 bases at J, leaving 2 bases unmatched. DNA for the CDR3: TGTGCCAGCAGTTACAGGGGGCAAGGCTACACCTTC. Translating it yields CASSYRGQGYTF.

CDR3 DNA: TGTGCCAGCAGCTTTGCTAGCGGGGGGCGTAGTCTGTTCTTC. Translation: CASSFASGGRSLFF. V gene TRBV7-2 combines with J gene TRBJ2-1, with TRBD2 matching 11 bases. The CDR3 loop spans 14 amino acids. Trimming at V came to 3 bases and at J to 15 bases, leaving 10 bases not matched to a gene. The germline gives CDR1 SGHTA, CDR2 FQGNSA. The full variable domain, rest sourced from reference TRBV7-2 and TRBJ2-1, is GAGVSQSPSNKVTEKGKDVELRCDPISGHTALYWYRQSLGQGLEFLIYFQGNSAPDKSGLPSDRFSAERTGGSVSTLTIQRTQQEDSAVYLCASSFASGGRSLFFGPGTRLTVL.

This CDR3 is CASSKIRDSGNEQFF. CDR3 bases: TGTGCCAGCAGTAAGATAAGGGACAGCGGGAATGAGCAGTTCTTC. The chain is built from TRBV2 and TRBJ2-1; tentative D call: TRBD1 (7 bases). With 5 bases removed from V and 7 bases from J, the gap between germline ends came to 18 bases. Looked up from germline, CDR1 is SNHLY and CDR2 is FYNNEI. The CDR3 spans 15 residues.

The chain employs TRBV7-3 and TRBJ2-7, with D unresolved. V was clipped by 3 bases and J by 7 bases, with 13 bases between them. The germline gives CDR1 SGHTA, CDR2 FQGTGA. The CDR3 contains 13 residues. This CDR3 is CASSFDAFREQYF. DNA of the CDR3: TGTGCCAGCAGCTTCGACGCGTTCAGGGAGCAGTACTTC.

This chain links TRBV28 with TRBJ1-2; tentative D call: TRBD1 (5 bases). This CDR3 region has 13 residues. Deletions cut 6 bases from V and 8 bases from J, with 16 bases between. Germline V CDR1 and CDR2: MDHEN, SYDVKM. In DNA form, the CDR3 reads TGTGCCAGCAGGGCCGGGACTACAAACGGCTACACCTTC. It codes for CASRAGTTNGYTF.

A single count supports this clone. V is TRBV5-4 and J is TRBJ1-2, with a weak D call TRBD1 (6 bases). The CDR3 runs 15 residues. The germline gives CDR1 SGHNT, CDR2 YYREEE (reference sequence). With 4 bases removed from V and 6 bases from J, the gap between germline ends came to 19 bases. Here the CDR3 DNA reads TGTGCCAGCAGCATAGAAGGGGGATCATTTGATGGCTACACCTTC. It codes for CASSIEGGSFDGYTF.

This sequence joins TRBV2 and TRBJ2-5, with TRBD2 matching 10 bases. Unmatched junction bases numbered 7, after V lost 5 bases and J lost 4 bases. The CDR3 extends over 15 amino acids. Germline CDR1 SNHLY, CDR2 FYNNEI. CDR3 DNA: TGTGCCAGCAGTTTAAGCGGGGGGGCTCGAGAGACCCAGTACTTC. This translates into CASSLSGGARETQYF. The whole variable domain, remainder taken from reference TRBV2 and TRBJ2-5, is EPEVTQTPSHQVTQMGQEVILRCVPISNHLYFYWYRQILGQKVEFLVSFYNNEISEKSEIFDDQFSVERPDGSNFTLKIRSTKLEDSAMYFCASSLSGGARETQYFGPGTRLLVL.

The chain employs TRBV28 and TRBJ1-4; D unclear. Germline values: CDR1 MDHEN, CDR2 SYDVKM. The CDR3 runs 12 residues. This CDR3 is CAVGALLEKLFF. CDR3 in DNA: TGTGCAGTGGGAGCGCTGCTCGAAAAACTGTTTTTT.

The V gene is TRBV2, the J gene TRBJ2-2; D unclear. The CDR3 covers 14 residues. Trimming took 6 bases from V and 0 from J, leaving 8 bases between them. Germline V lookup: CDR1 SNHLY, CDR2 FYNNEI. This CDR3 reads CASRAYANTGELFF. The CDR3 bases are TGTGCCAGCAGGGCATACGCGAACACCGGGGAGCTGTTTTTT.

This chain connects TRBV21-1 to TRBJ1-2. TRBV21-1 is listed as a pseudogene. CDR3 length: 17 residues. Here the CDR3 DNA reads TGTGCCAGCAGCTTACGATCAGACTCTCTCGCTAACTATGGCTACACCTTC. Residues: CASSLRSDSLANYGYTF.

The chain links TRBV19 to TRBJ1-2; D uncertain. The CDR3 contains 14 residues. CDR1 and CDR2 from the germline V gene are LNHDA and SQIVND (reference sequence). V dropped 3 bases and J dropped 5 bases, with 13 bases sitting between them. CDR3 coding DNA: TGTGCCAGTAGTATTTGGAACAGCCCTTATGGCTACACCTTC. Protein sequence: CASSIWNSPYGYTF.

V is TRBV6-1 and J is TRBJ1-3; unclear D gene. V was clipped by 0 bases and J by 1 base, with 4 bases between them. Germline loops: CDR1 MNHNS, CDR2 SASEGT. This CDR3 contains 14 residues. The CDR3 DNA sequence: TGTGCCAGCAGTGAAGCAGCGTCTGGAAACACCATATATTTT. Protein sequence: CASSEAASGNTIYF.

The chain joins TRBV5-1 to TRBJ1-2; D gene unclear. This CDR3 contains 15 residues. V was shortened by 0 bases and J by 2 bases, with 11 bases between the two germline ends. The germline V gene has CDR1 SGHRS and CDR2 YFSETQ. Here the CDR3 DNA reads TGCGCCAGCAGCTTGGCGTCGAACTCCAACTATGGCTACACCTTC. This codes for CASSLASNSNYGYTF.

The genes are TRBV15 and TRBJ1-4; D remains ambiguous. V lost 1 base and J lost 8, with 5 bases in between. CDR1 and CDR2 from the germline V gene are LNHNV and YYDKDF (reference sequence). CDR3 length: 12 amino acids. Here the CDR3 DNA reads TGTGCCACCAGCAGAGCCCAAGAAAAACTGTTTTTT. As protein: CATSRAQEKLFF.

The chain uses TRBV5-1 and TRBJ2-1, with TRBD1 matching 10 bases. CDR1 SGHRS and CDR2 YFSETQ come from the germline V gene. V trimming: 4 bases; J trimming: 4 bases; junction bases outside the gene matches: 11. The CDR3 covers 17 residues. The CDR3 DNA is TGCGCCAGCAGCACCGACCCGACAGGGGGCTATTACAATGAGCAGTTCTTC. Residues: CASSTDPTGGYYNEQFF.

This clone was detected once. This chain connects TRBV30 to TRBJ1-1; 7 positions match TRBD1. This CDR3 region has 14 residues. V dropped 3 bases and J dropped 1; count of bases not matched to a gene: 5. In germline, CDR1 is GTSNPN, CDR2 SVGIG (reference sequence). CDR3 amino acids: CAWRVYRGNTEAFF. Written as DNA, the CDR3 is TGTGCCTGGAGAGTTTACAGGGGGAACACTGAAGCTTTCTTT.

The chain couples TRBV5-1 to TRBJ1-1, with 7 bases that match TRBD1. J gave up 0 bases and V 4 bases, and 9 bases lay outside the gene matches. The CDR3 is made up of 16 amino acids. Germline-derived CDR1 and CDR2 are SGHRS and YFSETQ. In DNA form, the CDR3 reads TGCGCCAGCAGCGCCTGGGACAGCATTATGAACACTGAAGCTTTCTTT. Translation: CASSAWDSIMNTEAFF.

This chain uses TRBV12-3 or TRBV12-4 with TRBJ2-7, with D tentatively TRBD1 (6 bases). The CDR3 has 13 amino acids. Trimming removed 5 bases from V and 3 bases from J, with 11 bases in between. CDR3 nucleotides: TGTGCCAGCAGTGCCGGGACAATCTACGAGCAGTACTTC. Protein product: CASSAGTIYEQYF.

The rearrangement uses TRBV2 and TRBJ2-5; a possible D gene is TRBD1 (5 bases). There are 14 residues in the CDR3. Germline lookup yields CDR1 SNHLY and CDR2 FYNNEI. Trimming removed 6 bases at V and 3 bases at J, with 14 bases between. In DNA form, the CDR3 reads TGTGCCAGCAGCGTAAACGGCAGGGAAGAGACCCAGTACTTC. This gives the protein CASSVNGREETQYF.

The gene calls are TRBV5-1 and TRBJ1-1, with 7 bases that match TRBD1. CDR1 and CDR2 from the germline V gene are SGHRS and YFSETQ. This CDR3 comprises 15 residues. The junction had 4 bases not matched to a gene; V was cut back by 1 base and J by 1 base. The CDR3 reads CASSLTGTENTEAFF. The CDR3 DNA is TGCGCCAGCAGCTTGACCGGGACAGAGAACACTGAAGCTTTCTTT.

The rearrangement joins TRBV7-9 to TRBJ1-2; the D is unclear. Trimming removed 5 bases at V and 8 bases at J, with 15 bases between. Germline-derived CDR1 and CDR2 are SEHNR and FQNEAQ (reference sequence). The CDR3 has 13 residues. Here the CDR3 DNA reads TGTGCCAGCAGCCCGCAATCTACTGCGGGCTACACCTTC. Amino acid sequence: CASSPQSTAGYTF.

CDR3 sequence (DNA): TGTGCCAGCAGTGAATTCAGGGTCGGCTACACCTTC. Translated: CASSEFRVGYTF. The chain has TRBV2 and TRBJ1-2; a weak D match, TRBD1 (5 bases). This CDR3 has 12 amino acids. The V and J ends lost 2 bases and 8 bases respectively, with 9 bases between them. Germline assignment: CDR1 SNHLY and CDR2 FYNNEI.

The chain employs TRBV10-3 and TRBJ2-1; 7 positions agree with TRBD2. Trimming took 3 bases from V and 3 from J; bases not matched to a gene: 5. There are 15 residues in the CDR3. Germline loops: CDR1 ENHRY, CDR2 SYGVKD. In DNA, the CDR3 is TGTGCCATCAGTGAATGGCGGGGGAGCTACAATGAGCAGTTCTTC. Translating gives CAISEWRGSYNEQFF.

The rearrangement links TRBV5-1 to TRBJ2-7; D perhaps matches TRBD2 (6 bases). The CDR3 is 14 residues long. CDR1 and CDR2 from the germline V gene are SGHRS and YFSETQ. Trimming left V 4 bases short and J 5 bases short, with 16 bases between. This CDR3 reads CASSGVGGGNEQYF. CDR3 in DNA: TGCGCCAGCAGCGGAGTGGGGGGTGGCAACGAGCAGTACTTC.

The rearrangement joins TRBV4-1 to TRBJ2-1, with 7 bases identical to TRBD2. V lost 3 bases to trimming and J lost 4 bases; unmatched junction nucleotides: 9. This CDR3 has 16 residues. Germline assignment: CDR1 MGHRA and CDR2 YSYEKL. CDR3 sequence reads: CASSQAKGGAYNEQFF. The CDR3 coding sequence is TGCGCCAGCAGCCAGGCGAAGGGAGGGGCTTACAATGAGCAGTTCTTC.

This rearrangement joins TRBV4-1 to TRBJ1-1; no clear D. The CDR3 has 16 residues. Trimming stripped 4 bases from V and 0 bases from J, with 15 bases between. Germline CDR1 is MGHRA and CDR2 is YSYEKL. CDR3 bases: TGCGCCAGCAGCCCCTCCGAGGCTTATTTGAACACTGAAGCTTTCTTT. It encodes CASSPSEAYLNTEAFF.